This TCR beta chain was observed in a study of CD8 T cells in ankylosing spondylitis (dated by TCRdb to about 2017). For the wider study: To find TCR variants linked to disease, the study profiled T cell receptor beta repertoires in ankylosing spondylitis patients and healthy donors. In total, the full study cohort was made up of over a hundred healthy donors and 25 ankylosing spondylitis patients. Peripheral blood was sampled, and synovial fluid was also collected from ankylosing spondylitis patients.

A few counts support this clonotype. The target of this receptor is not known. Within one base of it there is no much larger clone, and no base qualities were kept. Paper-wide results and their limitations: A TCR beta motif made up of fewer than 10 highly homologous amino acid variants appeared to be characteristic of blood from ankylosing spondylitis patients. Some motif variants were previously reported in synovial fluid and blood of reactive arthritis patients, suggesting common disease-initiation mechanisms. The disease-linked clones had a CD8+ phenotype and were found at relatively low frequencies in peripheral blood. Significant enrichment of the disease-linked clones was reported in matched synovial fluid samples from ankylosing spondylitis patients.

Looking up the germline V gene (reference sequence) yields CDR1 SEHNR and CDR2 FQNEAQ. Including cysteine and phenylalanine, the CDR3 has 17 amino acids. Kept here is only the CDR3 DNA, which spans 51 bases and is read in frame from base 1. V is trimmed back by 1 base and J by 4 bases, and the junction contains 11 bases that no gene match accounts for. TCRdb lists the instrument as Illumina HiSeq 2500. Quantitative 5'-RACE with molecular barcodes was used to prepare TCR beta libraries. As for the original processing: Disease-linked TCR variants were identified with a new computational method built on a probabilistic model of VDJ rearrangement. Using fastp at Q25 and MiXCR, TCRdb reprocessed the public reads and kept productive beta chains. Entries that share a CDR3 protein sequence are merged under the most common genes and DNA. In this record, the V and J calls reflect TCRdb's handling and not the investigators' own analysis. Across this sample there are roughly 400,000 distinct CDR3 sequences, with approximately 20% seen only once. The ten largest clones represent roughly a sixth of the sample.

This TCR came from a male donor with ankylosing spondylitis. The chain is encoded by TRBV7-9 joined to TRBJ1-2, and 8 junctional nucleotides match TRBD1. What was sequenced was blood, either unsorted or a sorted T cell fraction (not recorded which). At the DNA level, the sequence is TGTGCCAGCAGCTTAGTACTCGACAGGGGAAGGAGCTATGGCTACACCTTC. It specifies CASSLVLDRGRSYGYTF.